Presented here are 13 T cell receptor beta chains from one specimen sequenced in a study of immune cell composition in non-small cell lung cancer. Normal lung was sampled as far from the tumour as possible, at least 3 cm. Using immunoSEQ multiplex PCR, the repertoire was profiled, and TCRdb retains in-frame clones only, with some absent. The table has roughly 1,500 clones, around three fifths seen once; the top ten hold roughly 30%. The source material was non-adjacent lung tissue. The receptors come from a human donor with non-small cell lung cancer.

The CDR3 nucleotides are TGCGCCAGCAGTGTCTTAGCGGGAGTAGTAGAGACCCAGTACTTC. This codes for CASSVLAGVVETQYF. The chain couples TRBV10-2 to TRBJ2-5, with 9 bases identical to TRBD2. Germline CDR1 reads WSHSY; CDR2 reads SAAADI. Trimming at V came to 4 bases and at J to 4 bases, leaving 7 bases not matched to a gene. The CDR3 runs 15 residues.

The chain carries TRBV11-2 and TRBJ2-1, with TRBD2 matching 9 bases. From germline, CDR1 is SGHAT and CDR2 FQNNGV. The CDR3 totals 16 residues. V trimming: 5 bases; J trimming: 7 bases; junction bases outside the gene matches: 12. The CDR3 loop is CASSPSSAGGANEQFF. CDR3 sequence (DNA): TGTGCCAGCAGCCCGAGCAGCGCGGGGGGGGCTAATGAGCAGTTCTTC.

This rearrangement joins TRBV7-9 to TRBJ2-5; D might be TRBD2 (6 bases). The J call may be faulty, since TRBJ2-7 better matches the DNA end. In germline, CDR1 is SEHNR, CDR2 FQNEAQ (reference sequence). This CDR3 has 15 amino acids. The CDR3 DNA reads as TGTGCCAGCAGCGGGAGTAGCGGCGACACTTACGAGCAGTACTTC. It translates to CASSGSSGDTYEQYF.

The V call is TRBV4-3, the J call TRBJ2-3, with D unresolved. Germline V gene data show CDR1 as LGHNA and CDR2 as YSLEER. Trimming pared 0 bases from V and 0 bases from J, leaving 7 bases between. The length of the CDR3 is 15 residues. The CDR3 region is CASSQETFSTDTQYF. The CDR3 bases are TGCGCCAGCAGCCAAGAGACTTTTAGCACAGATACGCAGTATTTT.

The J gene is TRBJ1-2, the V gene TRBV6-1, with 7 bases that match TRBD1. V shed 2 bases, J shed 5 bases, and the junction held 11 bases outside the gene matches. The germline V gene encodes CDR1 MNHNS and CDR2 SASEGT. The CDR3 is 16 amino acids. The CDR3 reads CASSESLSGTVYGYTF. CDR3 nucleotides: TGTGCCAGCAGTGAATCCCTTTCCGGGACAGTATATGGCTACACCTTC.

The J gene is TRBJ2-1, the V gene TRBV5-1, with D uncertain. V lost 5 bases and J lost 8, with 11 bases in between. The CDR3 covers 12 residues. Germline CDR1 reads SGHRS; CDR2 reads YFSETQ. The CDR3 DNA sequence: TGCGCCAGCAGTTCGGAGAGCGATGAGCAGTTCTTC. Protein sequence: CASSSESDEQFF.

The chain carries TRBV30 and TRBJ1-2, with D unclear. The V gene's germline CDR1 is GTSNPN and CDR2 SVGIG (reference sequence). There are 13 residues in the CDR3. Trimming removed 2 bases from V and 2 bases from J, with 9 bases in between. The CDR3 region is CAWSKESNYGYTF. The DNA of the CDR3 is TGTGCCTGGAGTAAAGAGAGCAACTATGGCTACACCTTC.

The rearrangement joins TRBV2 to TRBJ2-3; a weak D match, TRBD2 (6 bases). The germline V and J ends were trimmed by 7 bases and 4 bases, with 21 bases remaining between them. The CDR3 is made up of 16 amino acids. Germline CDR1 is SNHLY and CDR2 is FYNNEI. CDR3 region: CASITPGLQKADTQYF. CDR3 in DNA: TGTGCCAGCATTACGCCGGGACTCCAAAAGGCAGATACGCAGTATTTT.

CDR3 coding DNA: TGTGCCACCAGCAGAGAGTCCGCGGGATACGGAAATCAGCCCCAGCATTTT. The encoded protein is CATSRESAGYGNQPQHF. V gene TRBV15 combines with J gene TRBJ1-5, with D uncertain. The germline V gene encodes CDR1 LNHNV and CDR2 YYDKDF (reference sequence). The V end lost 0 bases, the J end lost 4 bases, and 16 bases lay between the germline ends. The CDR3 spans 17 residues.

The chain joins TRBV28 to TRBJ2-2; D remains ambiguous. CDR3 length: 17 amino acids. Trimming took off 6 bases at V and 0 bases at J, with 17 bases between the two ends. Germline V gene lookup returns CDR1 MDHEN and CDR2 SYDVKM. As DNA, the CDR3 is TGTGCCAGCAGCCCGATGAGGCTATTCGCGAACACCGGGGAGCTGTTTTTT. It encodes CASSPMRLFANTGELFF.

The V and J genes are TRBV7-8 and TRBJ1-1, with 8 bases lining up with TRBD1. V lost 5 bases and J lost 1; bases outside the gene matches: 9. CDR3 length: 16 residues. Germline V gene sequence: CDR1 SGHVS, CDR2 FQNEAQ. The CDR3 sequence: CASSPPGGKANTEAFF. The CDR3 region has the DNA TGTGCCAGCAGCCCCCCAGGGGGCAAAGCGAACACTGAAGCTTTCTTT.

This clone has a single count. V usage is TRBV5-1 and J usage is TRBJ2-2; TRBD1 agrees at 7 bases. Germline V gene sequence: CDR1 SGHRS, CDR2 YFSETQ. The CDR3 is 16 amino acids. The V gene end was trimmed by 0 bases and the J gene end by 3 bases; junction bases not matched to a gene: 5. CDR3 nucleotides: TGCGCCAGCAGCTTGGATTCGGGACAGTACACCGGGGAGCTGTTTTTT. Protein sequence: CASSLDSGQYTGELFF.

V is TRBV2 and J is TRBJ2-7; D may be TRBD1 (6 bases). CDR1 and CDR2 (germline): SNHLY, FYNNEI. This CDR3 is 13 amino acids long. Trimming took off 4 bases at V and 6 bases at J, with 13 bases between the two ends. CDR3 region: CASSGYREREQYF. CDR3 in DNA: TGTGCCAGCAGTGGATACAGGGAGCGCGAGCAGTACTTC.